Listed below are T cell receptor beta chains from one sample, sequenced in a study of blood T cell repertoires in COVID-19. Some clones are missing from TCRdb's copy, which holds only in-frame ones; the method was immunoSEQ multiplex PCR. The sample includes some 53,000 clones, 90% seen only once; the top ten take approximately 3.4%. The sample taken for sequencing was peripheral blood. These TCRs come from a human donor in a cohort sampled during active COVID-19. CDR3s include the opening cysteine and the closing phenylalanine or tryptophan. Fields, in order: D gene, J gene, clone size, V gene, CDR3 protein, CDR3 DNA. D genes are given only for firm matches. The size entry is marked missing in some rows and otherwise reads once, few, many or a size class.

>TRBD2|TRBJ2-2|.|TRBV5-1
CASSHGTTNTGELFF
TGCGCCAGCAGCCACGGGACTACCAACACCGGGGAGCTGTTTTTT
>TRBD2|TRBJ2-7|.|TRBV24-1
CATSSTSGRTYEQYF
TGTGCCACCAGTTCGACTAGCGGGAGAACCTACGAGCAGTACTTC
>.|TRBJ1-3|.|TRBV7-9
CASSLSSSGNTIYF
TGTGCCAGCAGCTTATCGAGCTCTGGAAACACCATATATTTT
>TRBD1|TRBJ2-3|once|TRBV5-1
CASSSQGVLIDTQYF
TGCGCCAGCAGCTCACAGGGGGTACTGATAGATACGCAGTATTTT
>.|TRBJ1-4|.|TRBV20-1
CSASPPLEKLFF
TGCAGTGCTAGTCCGCCGCTAGAAAAACTGTTTTTT
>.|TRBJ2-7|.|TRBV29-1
CSVTETDYEQYF
TGCAGCGTTACAGAGACAGATTACGAGCAGTACTTC
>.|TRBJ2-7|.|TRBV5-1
CASSLSGSSYEQYF
TGCGCCAGCAGCTTGTCGGGAAGCTCCTACGAGCAGTACTTC
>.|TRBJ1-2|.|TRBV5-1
CASRLTGSRVGRANYGYTF
TGCGCCAGCAGACTTACAGGGAGTAGGGTTGGGAGAGCTAACTATGGCTACACCTTC
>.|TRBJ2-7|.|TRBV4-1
CASSQDTGAREQYF
TGCGCCAGCAGCCAAGATACTGGGGCTCGCGAGCAGTACTTC
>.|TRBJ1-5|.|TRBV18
CASSPRGLEPQHF
TGTGCCAGCTCACCACGGGGGCTGGAGCCCCAGCATTTT
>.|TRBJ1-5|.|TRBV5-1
CASSLVREWGNQPQHF
TGCGCCAGCAGCTTGGTAAGGGAGTGGGGCAATCAGCCCCAGCATTTT
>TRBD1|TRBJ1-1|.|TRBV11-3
CASSSQGFTEAFF
TGTGCCAGCAGCTCACAGGGGTTCACTGAAGCTTTCTTT
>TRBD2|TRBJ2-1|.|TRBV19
CASSAAGGSYNEQFF
TGTGCCAGTAGTGCTGCGGGGGGCTCCTACAATGAGCAGTTCTTC
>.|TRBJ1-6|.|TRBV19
CASEAGANSPLHF
TGTGCCAGTGAGGCAGGGGCTAATTCACCCCTCCACTTT
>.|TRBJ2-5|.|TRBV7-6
CASSHAGQGETQYF
TGTGCCAGCAGCCACGCCGGTCAGGGAGAGACCCAGTACTTC
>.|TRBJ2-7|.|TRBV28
CASTRGSEYEQYF
TGTGCCAGCACGCGGGGAAGTGAGTACGAGCAGTACTTC
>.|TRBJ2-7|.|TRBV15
CATSRGQTGSYEQYF
TGTGCCACCAGCAGAGGACAGACAGGCTCCTACGAGCAGTACTTC
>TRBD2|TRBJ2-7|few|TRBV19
CASSIISGGDYEQYF
TGTGCCAGTAGTATTATCAGCGGGGGTGATTACGAGCAGTACTTC
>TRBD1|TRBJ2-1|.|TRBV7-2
CASSLAGTGGYNEQFF
TGTGCCAGCAGCTTAGCCGGGACAGGGGGCTACAATGAGCAGTTCTTC
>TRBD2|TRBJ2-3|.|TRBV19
CASSTKRTGTSGSTDTQYF
TGTGCCAGTAGTACAAAAAGAACCGGGACTAGCGGGAGCACAGATACGCAGTATTTT
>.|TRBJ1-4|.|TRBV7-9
CASSSPTGLEEKLFF
TGTGCCAGCAGCTCGCCCACAGGGTTAGAGGAAAAACTGTTTTTT
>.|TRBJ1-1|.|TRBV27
CASSFDLASSRNTEAFF
TGTGCCAGCAGTTTCGATCTGGCATCCAGTCGGAACACTGAAGCTTTCTTT
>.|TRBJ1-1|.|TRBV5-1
CASSSLFHGRSEAFF
TGCGCCAGCAGCTCATTATTTCACGGCCGGAGTGAAGCTTTCTTT
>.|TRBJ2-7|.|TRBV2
CASRARSSYEQYF
TGTGCCAGCAGGGCTAGGAGCTCCTACGAGCAGTACTTC
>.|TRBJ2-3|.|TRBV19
CASSIELAEGSGTQYF
TGTGCCAGTAGTATAGAATTGGCGGAGGGATCCGGTACGCAGTATTTT
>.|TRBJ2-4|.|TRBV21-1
CASSKACSGIVKNIQYF
TGTGCCAGCAGCAAAGCGTGTTCGGGGATAGTCAAAAACATTCAGTACTTC
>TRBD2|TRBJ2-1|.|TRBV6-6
CASSLGGTSVEQFF
TGTGCCAGCAGTTTGGGGGGGACTAGCGTAGAGCAGTTCTTC
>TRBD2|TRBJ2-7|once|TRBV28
CASSLGLASFEQYF
TGTGCCAGCAGTTTGGGACTAGCAAGTTTCGAGCAGTACTTC
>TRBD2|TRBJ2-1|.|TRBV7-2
CASTRGLAANEQFF
TGTGCCAGCACACGGGGACTAGCGGCTAATGAGCAGTTCTTC
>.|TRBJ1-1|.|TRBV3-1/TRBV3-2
CASSGLGGHTEAFF
TGTGCCAGCAGTGGGTTGGGGGGGCACACTGAAGCTTTCTTT
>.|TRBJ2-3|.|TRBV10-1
CASSDSGATRIAQYF
TGCGCCAGCAGTGACTCCGGCGCTACTAGGATTGCGCAGTATTTT
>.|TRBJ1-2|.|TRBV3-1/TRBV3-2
CASSQAGPQDYGYTF
TGTGCCAGCAGCCAAGCCGGGCCACAGGACTATGGCTACACCTTC
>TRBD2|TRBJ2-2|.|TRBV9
CASSVGGLAGPTGELFF
TGTGCCAGCAGCGTAGGAGGGCTAGCGGGACCCACCGGGGAGCTGTTTTTT
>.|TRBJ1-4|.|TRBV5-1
CASSLSPGEKLFF
TGCGCCAGCAGCTTGTCCCCCGGTGAAAAACTGTTTTTT
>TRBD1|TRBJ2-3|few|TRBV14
CASSPYRGHRTDTQYF
TGTGCCAGCAGCCCATACAGGGGTCATCGCACAGATACGCAGTATTTT
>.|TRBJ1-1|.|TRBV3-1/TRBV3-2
CASSPPGSRGTEAFF
TGTGCCAGCAGCCCCCCGGGTTCCCGCGGCACTGAAGCTTTCTTT
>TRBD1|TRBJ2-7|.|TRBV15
CATRGQGHEQYF
TGTGCCACCAGGGGACAGGGCCACGAGCAGTACTTC
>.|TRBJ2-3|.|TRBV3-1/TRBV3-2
CASSQDIGLPDTQYF
TGTGCCAGCAGCCAAGATATCGGACTCCCAGATACGCAGTATTTT
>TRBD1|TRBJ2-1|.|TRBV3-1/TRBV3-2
CASSLDRGSEQFF
TGTGCCAGCAGCTTAGACAGGGGGTCTGAGCAGTTCTTC
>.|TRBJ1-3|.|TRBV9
CASSARPDSYSGNTIYF
TGTGCCAGCAGCGCAAGACCGGACAGCTACTCTGGAAACACCATATATTTT
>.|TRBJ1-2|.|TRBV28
CASVAGAGGYTF
TGTGCCAGCGTGGCGGGGGCAGGCGGCTACACCTTC
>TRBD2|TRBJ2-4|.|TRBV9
CASSSGLAGAKNIQYF
TGTGCCAGCAGCTCAGGACTAGCGGGAGCCAAAAACATTCAGTACTTC
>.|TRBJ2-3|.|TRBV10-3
CATSGITDTQYF
TGTGCCACGAGCGGAATCACAGATACGCAGTATTTT
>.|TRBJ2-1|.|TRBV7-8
CASSPTNEQFF
TGTGCCAGCAGCCCTACGAATGAGCAGTTCTTC
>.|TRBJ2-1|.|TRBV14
CASSQVISLKQFF
TGTGCCAGCAGCCAAGTAATCAGTTTAAAGCAGTTCTTC
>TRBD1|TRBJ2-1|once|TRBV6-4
CASSDEQGTAQFF
TGTGCCAGCAGTGACGAACAGGGGACGGCGCAGTTCTTC
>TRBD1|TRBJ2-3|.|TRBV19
CASSPRQGGIDTQYF
TGTGCCAGTAGTCCCAGACAGGGGGGAATAGATACGCAGTATTTT
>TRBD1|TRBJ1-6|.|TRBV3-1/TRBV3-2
CASSQVGTGVAPLHF
TGTGCCAGCAGCCAAGTCGGGACAGGGGTGGCACCCCTCCACTTT